This T cell receptor (beta chain) came from a study of brain T cells in children with intractable seizures (dated by TCRdb to about 2021). Describing the broader study: As a first screen for immune gene transcripts, resected brain tissue from about 53 pediatric epilepsy surgery cases was run on a NanoString immunology panel. Among the roughly twelve selected surgery cases, pre-surgery blood was additionally sequenced for eight, leaving four cases with brain tissue only. Results and caveats for the whole study, not just this receptor: The patients' HCMV serostatus was not known, and viral specificity was inferred solely from CDR3 sequence similarity. Because sequencing depth differed between pre- and post-surgery blood, the absence of clones from the pre-surgery sample may reflect undersampling.

As regards this clone: It has no known antigen specificity. Base-call qualities are not available, and no considerably larger clone is one nucleotide away.

TCR beta chain sequences were generated from genomic DNA using the immunoSEQ assay. The study's processing was this. CDR3 sequences not starting with the conserved framework cysteine at position 104 were manually removed. To get clonality, the normalized Shannon's Diversity Index was subtracted from one, giving values from 0 (maximal diversity) to 1 (oligoclonal). Differences in the frequency of the same CDR3 between samples, such as brain versus blood, were assessed with chi-squared comparison-of-proportions tests. Public clonotypes were found by searching immuneACCESS, and the VDJdb browser was used to assess similarity to known antiviral clonotypes. Drawn from immuneACCESS, this table holds only the in-frame rearrangements with V and J called that TCRdb kept. Clones are partly lost; checked studies trace under half to an unresolved V gene and leave the rest unexplained. From that table come the V and J calls and clone size; the DNA was used to work out D and trimming. The sample table shows hundreds of thousands of clones, and over 90% are seen once. The ten largest make up 4.5% to 7% of the sample.

CDR1 SNHLY and CDR2 FYNNEI are derived from the germline V gene. V loses 4 bases, J loses 3 bases, and the germline ends lie 10 bases apart. The CDR3 spans 14 residues, from the cysteine through the phenylalanine. Of the read, only the CDR3 DNA is kept; its 42 bases are in frame from base 1. This sample's time point label indicates: blood from clinic visit 5 months post-surgery; TSC patient then seizure free. The surgery cases with the highest brain T cell transcript signatures were chosen for TCR beta chain sequencing of brain tissue, and also of blood when blood was available. Prior to surgery, the patients had been treated with at least one anti-epileptic drug. TCR-sequenced patients were children with drug-resistant epilepsy due to tuberous sclerosis complex, focal cortical dysplasia, Rasmussen encephalitis or hemimegalencephaly. Bulk genomic DNA was isolated from unsorted brain tissue and whole blood using the Monarch genomic DNA purification kit.

This material consisted of peripheral blood, taken 4 to 5 months after surgery. The sequence links TRBV2 to TRBJ1-5; no D gene can be assigned with confidence. This TCR was recovered from a boy under two years old with tuberous sclerosis and intractable seizures. The CDR3 in this case is CASSVEDSNQPQHF. At the DNA level, the sequence is TGTGCCAGCAGTGTGGAGGATTCCAATCAGCCCCAGCATTTT.